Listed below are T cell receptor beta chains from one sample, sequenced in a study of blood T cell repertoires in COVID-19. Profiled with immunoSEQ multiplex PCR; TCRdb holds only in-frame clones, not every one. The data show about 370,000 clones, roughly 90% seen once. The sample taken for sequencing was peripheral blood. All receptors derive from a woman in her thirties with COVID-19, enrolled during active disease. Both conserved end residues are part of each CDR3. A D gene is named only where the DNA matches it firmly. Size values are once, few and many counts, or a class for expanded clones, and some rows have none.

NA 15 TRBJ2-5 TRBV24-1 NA CATRQGRVDQETQYF TGTGCCACCAGGCAGGGGCGGGTAGATCAAGAGACCCAGTACTTC
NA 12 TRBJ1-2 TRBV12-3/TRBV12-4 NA CASSFGGIGYTF TGTGCCAGCAGTTTCGGCGGGATTGGCTACACCTTC
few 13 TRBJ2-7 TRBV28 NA CASSIRGTYEQYF TGTGCCAGCAGTATCCGGGGGACCTACGAGCAGTACTTC
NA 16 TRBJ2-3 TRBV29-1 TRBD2 CSVLPYGTRNTDTQYF TGCAGCGTTTTGCCCTATGGGACTAGAAACACAGATACGCAGTATTTT
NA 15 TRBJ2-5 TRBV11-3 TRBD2 CASSLGLAGEETQYF TGTGCCAGCAGCTTAGGGCTAGCGGGAGAAGAGACCCAGTACTTC
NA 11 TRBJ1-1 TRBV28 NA CASSPRTEAFF TGTGCCAGCAGTCCCCGTACTGAAGCTTTCTTT
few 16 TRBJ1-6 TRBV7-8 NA CASSFMGGEPGSPLHF TGTGCCAGCAGCTTCATGGGGGGGGAGCCTGGTTCACCCCTCCACTTT
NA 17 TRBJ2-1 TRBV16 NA CASSHPERGSSYNEQFF TGTGCCAGCAGCCATCCCGAACGGGGGAGCTCCTACAATGAGCAGTTCTTC
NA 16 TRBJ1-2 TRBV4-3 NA CASSQDYGGAGYGYTF TGCGCCAGCAGCCAAGATTATGGGGGGGCGGGCTATGGCTACACCTTC
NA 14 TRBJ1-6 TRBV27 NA CASSPQGYNSPLHF TGTGCCAGCAGTCCACAGGGCTATAATTCACCCCTCCACTTT
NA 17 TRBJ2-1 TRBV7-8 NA CASSLPGGLTINNEQFF TGTGCCAGCAGCTTACCCGGAGGACTAACCATTAACAATGAGCAGTTCTTC